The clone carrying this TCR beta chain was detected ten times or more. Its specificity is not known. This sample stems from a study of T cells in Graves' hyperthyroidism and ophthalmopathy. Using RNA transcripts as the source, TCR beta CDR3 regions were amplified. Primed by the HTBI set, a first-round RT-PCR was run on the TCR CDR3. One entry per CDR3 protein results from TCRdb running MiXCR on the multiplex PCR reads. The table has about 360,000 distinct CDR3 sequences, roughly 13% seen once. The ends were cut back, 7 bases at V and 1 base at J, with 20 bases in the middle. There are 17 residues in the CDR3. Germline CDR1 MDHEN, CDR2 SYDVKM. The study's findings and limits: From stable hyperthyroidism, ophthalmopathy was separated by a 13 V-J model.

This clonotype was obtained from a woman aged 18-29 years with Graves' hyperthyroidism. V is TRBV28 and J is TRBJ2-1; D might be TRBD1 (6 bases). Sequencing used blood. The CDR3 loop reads CASTPPQGRESYNEQFF. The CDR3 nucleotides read TGTGCCAGCACCCCGCCTCAGGGGAGAGAATCCTACAATGAGCAGTTCTTC. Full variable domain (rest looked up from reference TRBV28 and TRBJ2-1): DVKVTQSSRYLVKRTGEKVFLECVQDMDHENMFWYRQDPGLGLRLIYFSYDVKMKEKGDIPEGYSVSREKKERFSLILESASTNQTSMYLCASTPPQGRESYNEQFFGPGTRLTVL.